This T cell receptor beta chain originates from a study of cytomegalovirus exposure and HLA in healthy donors. Study results and caveats: In a later analysis, common viral pathogens appeared linked to several of the most significant clusters. Trimming of TCR beta V- and J-genes showed a link, identified in a later analysis, to a missense DCLRE1C variant.

Vbeta (60) and Jbeta (13) primers were used in the PCR. Assay: immunoSEQ multiplex PCR; the TCRdb copy retains only in-frame clones and omits some. The sample has 220,000 or so clones. Comment on this clone: Its target is not known.

Regarding donors, all were healthy bone marrow donors. The source is a girl aged 2-10 years in good health and CMV-seropositive. Sample: PBMCs.

DNA of the CDR3: TGCAGCGTTGGCCAGACTAGCGGGGCGGGGGATGAGCAGTTCTTC. Translated, it gives CSVGQTSGAGDEQFF. V and J are TRBV29-1 and TRBJ2-1, with 11 bases aligning to TRBD2. The J segment lost 8 bases and the V segment lost 4 bases, leaving 10 bases of the junction unmatched. The CDR3 sequence is 15 residues long. Germline CDR1 is SQVTM and CDR2 is ANQGSEA.